The clone carrying this TCR beta chain was counted many times. What it recognizes is unknown. Trimming at V came to 6 bases and at J to 12 bases, leaving 16 bases not matched to a gene. There are 15 residues in the CDR3. Germline V gene data show CDR1 as DFQATT and CDR2 as SNEGSKA (reference sequence). This sample stems from a study of T-cell memory formation after mild COVID-19. Overall study results and limits: Pre-infection memory showed some responding clones, and this suggested that cross-reactive memory joined.

Constant-segment primers served in 5'RACE that generated TCR alpha and TCR beta cDNA libraries bearing sample barcodes and UMIs. TCRdb reanalysed the 5' RACE reads using MiXCR and keeps one entry per CDR3 protein. The sample consists of more than 250,000 distinct CDR3 sequences, about a sixth of them appearing once. This chain joins TRBV20-1 and TRBJ1-6; 8 bases line up with TRBD1. The sample was PBMCs or a T cell subset sorted from them (not recorded which). The origin of this receptor is a man between 18 and 35 years old who had mild COVID-19 (a few samples of this study predate the infection). Cell type and time point are not known. In DNA form, the CDR3 reads TGCAGTGCCGACGCCGACACGGGACAGGATCAACCCCTCCACTTT. Amino acid sequence: CSADADTGQDQPLHF.